The 8 T cell receptor beta chains below all came from one sample that was sequenced in a study of OX40 agonist ivuxolimab in advanced cancers. Profiled with immunoSEQ multiplex PCR; TCRdb holds only in-frame clones, not every one. The table records around 40,000 clones, around 82% of them present only once. This specimen consisted of CD4+ or CD8+ T cells sorted from blood, obtained in a trial of the OX40 agonist ivuxolimab. The receptors were sampled from an adult with an advanced solid tumor such as melanoma, head and neck, liver or kidney cancer.

The rearrangement uses TRBV25-1 and TRBJ2-2, with D perhaps matching TRBD1 or TRBD2 (5 bases each). The CDR3 loop spans 16 amino acids. V dropped 8 bases and J dropped 4 bases, with 20 bases sitting between them. Germline lookup yields CDR1 MGHDK and CDR2 SYGVNS. The CDR3 reads CASGPWGTAFTGELFF. The CDR3, as DNA: TGTGCCAGCGGCCCCTGGGGGACGGCATTCACCGGGGAGCTGTTTTTT. Full variable domain (rest looked up from reference TRBV25-1 and TRBJ2-2): EADIYQTPRYLVIGTGKKITLECSQTMGHDKMYWYQQDPGMELHLIHYSYGVNSTEKGDLSSESTVSRIRTEHFPLTLESARPSHTSQYLCASGPWGTAFTGELFFGEGSRLTVL.

The rearrangement links TRBV5-6 to TRBJ2-5; 7 positions agree with TRBD1. This CDR3 comprises 14 residues. Unmatched junction bases numbered 7, after V lost 6 bases and J lost 2 bases. CDR1 is SGHDT and CDR2 is YYEEEE in the germline V gene. The CDR3 is CASTLVGQQETQYF. CDR3 nucleotides: TGTGCCAGCACCCTGGTGGGACAGCAAGAGACCCAGTACTTC.

The chain is built from TRBV7-2 and TRBJ2-5; 13 nucleotides align to TRBD2. Trimming removed 5 bases from V and 2 bases from J; junction bases left unmatched: 5. Germline V CDR1 and CDR2: SGHTA, FQGNSA. The CDR3 has 16 amino acids. CDR3 DNA: TGTGCCAGCAGCCTATCGACTAGCGGGGGGCAAGAGACCCAGTACTTC. Its translation: CASSLSTSGGQETQYF.

The chain has TRBV4-1 and TRBJ2-7; TRBD2 aligns across 7 bases. The J segment lost 3 bases and the V segment lost 2 bases, leaving 7 bases of the junction unmatched. The CDR3 has 15 amino acids. CDR1 is MGHRA and CDR2 is YSYEKL in the germline V gene. CDR3 sequence: CASSQPSAGYYEQYF. The CDR3 region has the DNA TGCGCCAGCAGCCAACCCTCAGCGGGATACTACGAGCAGTACTTC.

The rearrangement joins TRBV30 to TRBJ1-6, with 7 bases that match TRBD1. The ends lost 7 bases at V and 0 bases at J; junction bases unmatched: 6. Per the germline V gene, CDR1 is GTSNPN and CDR2 is SVGIG (reference sequence). The CDR3 is made up of 15 amino acids. The chain's CDR3 is CAYGQASSYNSPLHF. For the CDR3, the DNA is TGTGCCTACGGACAGGCGAGCTCCTATAATTCACCCCTCCACTTT.

The gene calls are TRBV7-2 and TRBJ2-1; unclear D gene. CDR3 length: 12 amino acids. The germline gives CDR1 SGHTA, CDR2 FQGNSA. Deletions cut 6 bases from V and 5 bases from J, with 8 bases between. The CDR3 here is CASSDLNNEQFF. The CDR3 DNA reads TGTGCCAGCAGTGACTTAAACAATGAGCAGTTCTTC.

The chain links TRBV7-8 to TRBJ2-5; either TRBD1 or TRBD2 may supply D (5 bases each). Per germline, CDR1 SGHVS and CDR2 FQNEAQ. V gave up 2 bases and J gave up 1 base, with 20 bases separating them. This CDR3 has 18 residues. In nucleotides, the CDR3 is TGTGCCAGCAGCTTATCCGTTCCGGGACCTTACCTCCAAGAGACCCAGTACTTC. This sequence encodes CASSLSVPGPYLQETQYF.

The chain employs TRBV7-8 and TRBJ2-1; TRBD2 aligns across 15 bases. Germline V gene lookup returns CDR1 SGHVS and CDR2 FQNEAQ. The V segment lost 2 bases and the J segment 5 bases; nucleotides outside the gene matches: 13. The CDR3 extends over 20 amino acids. CDR3 nucleotide sequence: TGTGCCAGCAGCTTACGGTGGACTAGCGGGAGGGATCGGGGAAACAATGAGCAGTTCTTC. It specifies CASSLRWTSGRDRGNNEQFF. Full variable domain (outside the CDR3, taken from reference TRBV7-8 and TRBJ2-1): GAGVSQSPRYKVAKRGQDVALRCDPISGHVSLFWYQQALGQGPEFLTYFQNEAQLDKSGLPSDRFFAERPEGSVSTLKIQRTQQEDSAVYLCASSLRWTSGRDRGNNEQFFGPGTRLTVL.